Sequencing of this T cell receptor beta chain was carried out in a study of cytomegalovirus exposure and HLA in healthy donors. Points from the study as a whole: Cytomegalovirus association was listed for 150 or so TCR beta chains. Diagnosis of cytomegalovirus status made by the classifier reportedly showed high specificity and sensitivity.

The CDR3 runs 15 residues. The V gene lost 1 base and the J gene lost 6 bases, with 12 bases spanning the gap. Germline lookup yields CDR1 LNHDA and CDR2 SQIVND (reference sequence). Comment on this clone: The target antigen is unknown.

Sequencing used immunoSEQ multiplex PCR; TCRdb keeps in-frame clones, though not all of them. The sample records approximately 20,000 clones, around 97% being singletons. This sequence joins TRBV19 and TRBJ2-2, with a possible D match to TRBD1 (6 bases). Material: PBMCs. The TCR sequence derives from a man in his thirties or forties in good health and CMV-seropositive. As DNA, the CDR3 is TGTGCCAGTAGTATAGGGGGACATTTAGCCGGGGAGCTGTTTTTT. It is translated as CASSIGGHLAGELFF. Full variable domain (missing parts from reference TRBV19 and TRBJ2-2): DGGITQSPKYLFRKEGQNVTLSCEQNLNHDAMYWYRQDPGQGLRLIYYSQIVNDFQKGDIAEGYSVSREKKESFPLTVTSAQKNPTAFYLCASSIGGHLAGELFFGEGSRLTVL.